These 19 T cell receptor beta chains share one sample of origin, sequenced in a study of PD-L1 blockade in urothelial cancer. The time point is: peripheral blood 6 weeks after treatment start. Using immunoSEQ multiplex PCR, the repertoire was profiled, and TCRdb retains in-frame clones only, with some absent. The sample has around 100,000 clones, approximately 90% seen once. The sequenced sample was PBMCs, obtained around atezolizumab (anti-PD-L1) treatment. These TCRs come from a man in his fifties or sixties with urothelial cancer.

The V call is TRBV5-6, the J call TRBJ1-5; 7 bases align to TRBD1. Trimming took 1 base from V and 0 from J; bases not matched to a gene: 4. In germline, CDR1 is SGHDT, CDR2 YYEEEE. The CDR3 covers 16 residues. CDR3 protein: CASSLWRGPSNQPQHF. The CDR3, as DNA: TGTGCCAGCAGCTTGTGGAGGGGGCCTAGCAATCAGCCCCAGCATTTT.

The V and J genes are TRBV28 and TRBJ2-3, with D possibly matching TRBD2 (6 bases). The CDR3 has 16 residues. Trimming left V 7 bases short and J 2 bases short, with 19 bases between. Germline V gene data show CDR1 as MDHEN and CDR2 as SYDVKM. The CDR3 region has the DNA TGTGCCAGCACTACAATGTGGGCGGGGAACACAGATACGCAGTATTTT. This sequence encodes CASTTMWAGNTDTQYF. Looking up the rest from reference TRBV28 and TRBJ2-3 gives the full variable domain: DVKVTQSSRYLVKRTGEKVFLECVQDMDHENMFWYRQDPGLGLRLIYFSYDVKMKEKGDIPEGYSVSREKKERFSLILESASTNQTSMYLCASTTMWAGNTDTQYFGPGTRLTVL.

This chain links TRBV30 with TRBJ1-2, with TRBD1 as a possible D gene (5 bases). With 1 base removed from V and 0 bases from J, the gap between germline ends came to 15 bases. This CDR3 comprises 16 residues. Germline V lookup: CDR1 GTSNPN, CDR2 SVGIG (reference sequence). This CDR3 reads CAWSAPRQRSNYGYTF. CDR3 nucleotides: TGTGCCTGGAGTGCCCCGCGACAGAGGTCTAACTATGGCTACACCTTC.

V usage is TRBV7-2 and J usage is TRBJ2-5, with TRBD2 matching over 11 bases. V lost 8 bases and J lost 3; bases outside the gene matches: 5. The CDR3 is made up of 14 amino acids. The germline V gene encodes CDR1 SGHTA and CDR2 FQGNSA. CDR3 protein: CASWAGLAEETQYF. The DNA of the CDR3 is TGTGCCAGCTGGGCGGGACTAGCGGAAGAGACCCAGTACTTC.

This clone was seen a single time. The rearrangement joins TRBV6-6 to TRBJ2-7; D gene uncertain. CDR1 is MNHNY and CDR2 is SVGAGI in the germline V gene (reference sequence). The V and J ends lost 0 bases and 3 bases respectively, with 6 bases between them. This CDR3 contains 13 residues. The CDR3: CASSYSNSYEQYF. As DNA, the CDR3 is TGTGCCAGCAGTTACTCGAACAGCTACGAGCAGTACTTC.

This sequence joins TRBV7-3 and TRBJ2-3, with 9 nucleotides matching TRBD1. Germline V gene lookup returns CDR1 SGHTA and CDR2 FQGTGA. The CDR3 is made up of 14 amino acids. The junction had 5 bases not matched to a gene; V was cut back by 6 bases and J by 4 bases. This CDR3 reads CASRQTGGADTQYF. Written as DNA, the CDR3 is TGTGCCAGCAGGCAGACAGGGGGTGCAGATACGCAGTATTTT. The entire variable domain, with the rest obtained from reference TRBV7-3 and TRBJ2-3, is as follows: GAGVSQTPSNKVTEKGKYVELRCDPISGHTALYWYRQSLGQGPEFLIYFQGTGAADDSGLPNDRFFAVRPEGSVSTLKIQRTERGDSAVYLCASRQTGGADTQYFGPGTRLTVL.

Turning to this clone: The junction departs from the called germline gene at one end, perhaps through a read error. Other DNA sequences in the same sample also yield this CDR3. The chain links TRBV6-5 to TRBJ1-4, with 8 bases identical to TRBD1. The CDR3 length is 15 residues. Germline assignment: CDR1 MNHEY and CDR2 SVGAGI. In DNA form, the CDR3 reads TGCGCCAGCAGCCGACAGGGGTTTGTAGATGAAAAACTGTTTTTT. Translating it yields CASSRQGFVDEKLFF.

The CDR3 DNA reads TGCGCCAGCAGCTTGGACCAGGCATACAATGAGCAGTTCTTC. As protein: CASSLDQAYNEQFF. The chain is built from TRBV5-1 and TRBJ2-1; no firm D call. Germline V gives CDR1 SGHRS, CDR2 YFSETQ. The CDR3 has 14 residues. The V end lost 0 bases, the J end lost 4 bases, and 8 bases lay between the germline ends.

This chain uses TRBV7-9 with TRBJ1-1; D call uncertain. Trimming cost V 3 bases and J 6 bases, with 8 bases left between them. Germline V gives CDR1 SEHNR, CDR2 FQNEAQ (reference sequence). This CDR3 is 12 amino acids long. Here the CDR3 DNA reads TGTGCCAGCAGCTTGGATAGCGCTGAAGCTTTCTTT. Amino acid sequence: CASSLDSAEAFF.

The chain carries TRBV5-6 and TRBJ2-7; D unclear. Germline lookup yields CDR1 SGHDT and CDR2 YYEEEE. This CDR3 is 14 amino acids long. V shed 1 base and J shed 1 base, with 9 bases lying between them. DNA of the CDR3: TGTGCCAGCAGCTTGCAGACTGGGTCCTACGAGCAGTACTTC. Translating gives CASSLQTGSYEQYF.

The rearrangement uses TRBV19 and TRBJ1-5; D is possibly TRBD1 (6 bases). Germline-derived CDR1 and CDR2 are LNHDA and SQIVND (reference sequence). The CDR3 is 16 residues long. V dropped 6 bases and J dropped 1 base, with 16 bases sitting between them. CDR3 coding DNA: TGTGCCAGTAGAAGTAGGGGGGGCTCGAGCAATCAGCCCCAGCATTTT. Translating gives CASRSRGGSSNQPQHF. The full variable domain, rest sourced from reference TRBV19 and TRBJ1-5, is DGGITQSPKYLFRKEGQNVTLSCEQNLNHDAMYWYRQDPGQGLRLIYYSQIVNDFQKGDIAEGYSVSREKKESFPLTVTSAQKNPTAFYLCASRSRGGSSNQPQHFGDGTRLSIL.

J is TRBJ2-7 and V is TRBV11-3, with 9 nucleotides matching TRBD1. Per germline, CDR1 SGHNT and CDR2 YENEEA. V trimming: 4 bases; J trimming: 5 bases; junction bases outside the gene matches: 6. The CDR3 length is 14 residues. CDR3 sequence: CASSSGTGRHEQYF. CDR3 coding DNA: TGTGCCAGCAGCTCCGGGACAGGGAGACACGAGCAGTACTTC.

The chain is built from TRBV2 and TRBJ2-1; a weak D match, TRBD2 (5 bases). The CDR3 is 12 residues long. Germline values: CDR1 SNHLY, CDR2 FYNNEI. Trimming shortened V by 6 bases and J by 3 bases, and 6 bases separated the two germline ends. DNA for the CDR3: TGTGCCAGCAGCCGGGACTACAATGAGCAGTTCTTC. Residues: CASSRDYNEQFF.

The chain uses TRBV4-3 and TRBJ1-2, with 7 bases fitting TRBD1. Germline CDR1 LGHNA, CDR2 YSLEER. V was pared by 1 base and J by 5 bases, with 1 base of the junction left unmatched. The CDR3 spans 13 residues. The CDR3 nucleotides read TGCGCCAGCAGCCAAGGGACAGGATATGGCTACACCTTC. Its translation is CASSQGTGYGYTF.

The chain is built from TRBV7-2 and TRBJ2-5; 9 bases are a match to TRBD2. Germline assignment: CDR1 SGHTA and CDR2 FQGNSA. V lost 2 bases to trimming and J lost 5 bases; unmatched junction nucleotides: 9. The CDR3 consists of 16 residues. The CDR3 DNA sequence: TGTGCCAGCAGCTTACTCGGCGGGGGGGCCGGGGAGACCCAGTACTTC. Its translation is CASSLLGGGAGETQYF.

The chain joins TRBV6-6 to TRBJ2-3; D possibly corresponds to TRBD2 (6 bases). Trimming took off 4 bases at V and 2 bases at J, with 13 bases between the two ends. This CDR3 region has 15 residues. Germline CDR1 is MNHNY and CDR2 is SVGAGI (reference sequence). The CDR3 is CASSWQGLLTDTQYF. In nucleotides, the CDR3 is TGTGCCAGCAGTTGGCAGGGACTGCTCACAGATACGCAGTATTTT.

The rearrangement links TRBV6-4 to TRBJ2-3; D possibly corresponds to TRBD2 (5 bases). Germline V gene sequence: CDR1 MRHNA, CDR2 SNTAGT. Trimming removed 5 bases from V and 8 bases from J, with 14 bases in between. This CDR3 contains 13 residues. The CDR3 DNA follows: TGTGCCAGCAGTAACCAGCGGTCGAGTACGCAGTATTTT. Residues: CASSNQRSSTQYF.

This clone was recorded a few times. The J gene is TRBJ2-7, the V gene TRBV4-3; 7 bases align to TRBD2. V trimming: 0 bases; J trimming: 8 bases; junction bases outside the gene matches: 13. This CDR3 contains 16 residues. Germline-derived CDR1 and CDR2 are LGHNA and YSLEER. This CDR3 is CASSQDAKRGVSQQYF. The CDR3 DNA is TGCGCCAGCAGCCAAGATGCAAAGCGGGGTGTTTCACAGCAGTACTTC.

This sequence joins TRBV29-1 and TRBJ1-2; TRBD1 agrees at 11 bases. Trimming removed 6 bases from V and 5 bases from J; junction bases left unmatched: 2. Germline values: CDR1 SQVTM, CDR2 ANQGSEA. The CDR3 runs 12 residues. CDR3 DNA: TGCAGCGTCGGGGACAGGGGGTATGGCTACACCTTC. Its protein product is CSVGDRGYGYTF.